Listed below are T cell receptor beta chains from one sample, sequenced in a study of graft-versus-host responses after intestinal transplantation. Sequenced by immunoSEQ multiplex PCR; TCRdb stores in-frame clones only, minus some. The table lists about 98,000 clones, 86% of them singletons. Sequenced here: PBMCs, sampled 255 days after intestinal transplant. The receptors shown here come from a human patient who received an intestinal transplant, so some T cells may come from the graft donor. Both conserved end residues are part of each CDR3. The D gene is left open where the match is weak. Not every row has a clone size; where given, it reads once, few, many or a size class.

CDR3 protein	CDR3 DNA	V gene	J gene	D gene	clone size
CASPPQGPTSGRADTQYF	TGCGCCAGCCCCCCCCAGGGTCCAACTAGCGGGAGGGCAGATACGCAGTATTTT	TRBV5-1	TRBJ2-3	TRBD2	-
CASSFGQGSSYEQYF	TGCGCCAGCAGCTTTGGACAGGGAAGCAGCTACGAGCAGTACTTC	TRBV5-1	TRBJ2-7	TRBD1	-
CAWSATGQGRNEQYF	TGTGCCTGGAGTGCAACAGGACAGGGAAGGAACGAGCAGTACTTC	TRBV30	TRBJ2-7	TRBD1	-
CASSTTGSKMGTQYF	TGTGCCAGCAGCACCACCGGGAGCAAGATGGGGACCCAGTACTTC	TRBV7-2	TRBJ2-5	-	once
CASGMTGTYGYTF	TGTGCCAGCGGAATGACAGGAACCTATGGCTACACCTTC	TRBV27	TRBJ1-2	-	-
CASSPFPPRGWGTTNEKLFF	TGCGCCAGCAGCCCCTTCCCCCCGAGGGGATGGGGAACAACTAATGAAAAACTGTTTTTT	TRBV4-3	TRBJ1-4	-	-
CASSLAGEGRTDTQYF	TGTGCCAGCAGCTTAGCGGGAGAAGGGCGCACAGATACGCAGTATTTT	TRBV6-6	TRBJ2-3	TRBD2	-
CATSRVDRENEQFF	TGTGCCACCAGCAGAGTTGACAGAGAAAATGAGCAGTTCTTC	TRBV15	TRBJ2-1	-	-
CASSLASGETQYF	TGTGCCAGCAGCTTAGCGTCTGGGGAGACCCAGTACTTC	TRBV11-3	TRBJ2-5	-	-
CASSPVRDTGELFF	TGTGCCAGCAGTCCGGTACGGGACACCGGGGAGCTGTTTTTT	TRBV28	TRBJ2-2	-	few
CASTLQGFRGYTF	TGTGCCAGCACCCTACAGGGGTTCCGGGGCTACACCTTC	TRBV28	TRBJ1-2	TRBD1	-
CASSSPGLESYEQYF	TGTGCCAGCAGTTCGCCGGGACTAGAGAGCTACGAGCAGTACTTC	TRBV28	TRBJ2-7	TRBD2	few
CASSPVVAAYNEQFF	TGTGCCAGCAGCCCCGTTGTGGCGGCCTACAATGAGCAGTTCTTC	TRBV9	TRBJ2-1	-	-
CASSIGPTNTEAFF	TGTGCCAGTAGTATTGGGCCGACGAACACTGAAGCTTTCTTT	TRBV19	TRBJ1-1	-	few
CASSVRSGTRTDTQYF	TGTGCCAGTAGTGTTAGATCCGGGACGCGCACAGATACGCAGTATTTT	TRBV19	TRBJ2-3	-	-
CAVSGLGSGNTIYF	TGTGCCGTTTCAGGCCTGGGCTCTGGAAACACCATATATTTT	TRBV28	TRBJ1-3	-	-
CASSGRPGGFEQYF	TGTGCCAGCAGCGGTCGTCCAGGGGGCTTTGAGCAGTACTTC	TRBV11-2	TRBJ2-7	TRBD1	once
CSATTDTQYF	TGCAGTGCTACAACAGATACGCAGTATTTT	TRBV20-1	TRBJ2-3	-	few
CASRPSGGGETQYF	TGTGCCAGCAGGCCTAGCGGGGGGGGCGAGACCCAGTACTTC	TRBV27	TRBJ2-5	TRBD2	-
CATSRDLAEAYEQYF	TGTGCCACCAGCAGAGATCTAGCGGAGGCCTACGAGCAGTACTTC	TRBV15	TRBJ2-7	TRBD2	-
CASRGSPQGHVISGANVLTF	TGTGCCAGCAGAGGGTCCCCTCAGGGACACGTCATCTCTGGGGCCAACGTCCTGACTTTC	TRBV9	TRBJ2-6	-	-
CASSLEAGIQETQYF	TGCGCCAGCAGCTTGGAGGCGGGGATACAAGAGACCCAGTACTTC	TRBV5-1	TRBJ2-5	-	-
CASSNAYGADTQYF	TGTGCCAGCAGCAACGCCTACGGGGCAGATACGCAGTATTTT	TRBV9	TRBJ2-3	-	-
CASSSDYGSGGQFF	TGTGCCAGCAGTTCCGACTACGGGTCGGGGGGGCAGTTCTTC	TRBV6-5	TRBJ2-1	TRBD2	-
CASSLRTRLAGKETQYF	TGCGCCAGCAGCCTCCGAACTCGACTAGCGGGGAAGGAGACCCAGTACTTC	TRBV5-1	TRBJ2-5	TRBD2	-
CASSDLGTGNTGELFF	TGTGCCAGCAGCGATCTGGGGACAGGGAACACCGGGGAGCTGTTTTTT	TRBV5-4	TRBJ2-2	TRBD1	-
CASSPRTGKIGELFF	TGTGCCAGCAGCCCGCGGACAGGGAAGATCGGGGAGCTGTTTTTT	TRBV7-8	TRBJ2-2	TRBD1	-
CASSWGRGDYGYTF	TGTGCCAGCAGCTGGGGCAGGGGGGACTATGGCTACACCTTC	TRBV5-4	TRBJ1-2	TRBD1	once
CASSLTSGGHNEQFF	TGTGCCAGCAGCCTCACTAGCGGGGGTCACAATGAGCAGTTCTTC	TRBV6-5	TRBJ2-1	TRBD2	-
CASSQGGTSGTYNEQFF	TGCGCCAGCAGCCAAGGGGGGACTAGCGGGACCTACAATGAGCAGTTCTTC	TRBV4-1	TRBJ2-1	TRBD2	-
CASSQSTGARTGELFF	TGTGCCAGCAGCCAAAGTACAGGGGCCCGCACCGGGGAGCTGTTTTTT	TRBV7-3	TRBJ2-2	TRBD1	-
CASSLVAQPQHF	TGTGCCAGCAGCTTAGTGGCTCAGCCCCAGCATTTT	TRBV7-8	TRBJ1-5	-	-
CASSLLGDQPQHF	TGTGCCAGCAGTTTACTGGGGGATCAGCCCCAGCATTTT	TRBV28	TRBJ1-5	-	-
CASSDFGGATDTQYF	TGTGCCAGCAGTGACTTCGGGGGGGCCACAGATACGCAGTATTTT	TRBV6-4	TRBJ2-3	TRBD2	-
CASSYSGSRGIAGTDTQYF	TGCGCCAGCAGCTATAGCGGGAGTCGGGGCATAGCGGGAACAGATACGCAGTATTTT	TRBV5-1	TRBJ2-3	TRBD2	once
CASSDGQGALVYGYTF	TGTGCCAGCAGCGATGGACAGGGGGCGCTGGTTTATGGCTACACCTTC	TRBV7-2	TRBJ1-2	TRBD1	-
CASSESLGRVGEQFF	TGTGCCAGCAGTGAATCCCTAGGTCGAGTCGGTGAGCAGTTCTTC	TRBV2	TRBJ2-1	-	-
CASSPGGRSGETQYF	TGTGCCAGCAGCCCCGGCGGACGGTCCGGAGAGACCCAGTACTTC	TRBV7-8	TRBJ2-5	-	-
CSAPQSGTSETQYF	TGCAGCGCCCCGCAGTCCGGGACCTCGGAGACCCAGTACTTC	TRBV29-1	TRBJ2-5	-	-
CASSLGDREGTEAFF	TGCGCCAGCAGCTTGGGGGACAGGGAGGGCACTGAAGCTTTCTTT	TRBV5-1	TRBJ1-1	TRBD1	-
CASSQERGQTGGYTF	TGCGCCAGCAGCCAAGAGAGGGGACAGACAGGAGGCTACACCTTC	TRBV4-1	TRBJ1-2	TRBD1	-
CASSPSPTGVGGYTF	TGTGCCAGCAGCCCCTCACCAACAGGGGTGGGCGGCTACACCTTC	TRBV7-3	TRBJ1-2	TRBD1	-